These 16 T cell receptor beta chains share one sample of origin, sequenced in a study of blood T cell repertoires in COVID-19. Sequencing was performed with immunoSEQ multiplex PCR; in TCRdb, only in-frame clones are kept and a portion is missing. This repertoire shows roughly 40,000 clones, over 70% found once; its top ten account for about 30%. Sequencing input: peripheral blood. The source is a woman at least 80 years old with acute or convalescent COVID-19.

The rearrangement uses TRBV4-3 and TRBJ2-2; a weak D match, TRBD2 (6 bases). Germline CDR1 and CDR2: LGHNA and YSLEER. The CDR3 spans 16 residues. The V end was cut by 3 bases, the J end by 2 bases, with 13 bases between. DNA for the CDR3: TGCGCCAGCAGCCACGGAGGGAAGGTAAACACCGGGGAGCTGTTTTTT. Its protein product is CASSHGGKVNTGELFF.

This clone occurred once. CDR3 loop: CASSQGTGSALDTEAFF. CDR3 DNA sequence: TGTGCCAGCAGCCAAGGGACAGGGAGTGCCCTGGACACTGAAGCTTTCTTT. The chain links TRBV3-1 (or the pseudogene TRBV3-2) to TRBJ1-1; 8 bases line up with TRBD1. In germline, CDR1 is LGHDT, CDR2 YNNKEL (reference sequence). V shed 1 base, J shed 3 bases, and the junction held 10 bases outside the gene matches. This CDR3 has 17 residues.

V usage is TRBV18 and J usage is TRBJ1-3, with a weak D call TRBD1 (5 bases). V was shortened by 3 bases and J by 1 base, with 7 bases between the two germline ends. Germline CDR1 reads KGHSH; CDR2 reads LQKENI. This CDR3 comprises 14 residues. The CDR3 is CASSPTASGNTIYF. DNA for the CDR3: TGTGCCAGCTCACCGACAGCGTCTGGAAACACCATATATTTT.

The chain couples TRBV4-1 to TRBJ2-7; TRBD2 agrees at 13 bases. The ends lost 1 base at V and 0 bases at J; junction bases unmatched: 9. CDR3 length: 19 amino acids. CDR1 and CDR2 (germline): MGHRA, YSYEKL. CDR3 DNA: TGCGCCAGCAGCCAAGCTTCGGGACTAGCGGGATCTCTCTCCTACGAGCAGTACTTC. It yields the protein CASSQASGLAGSLSYEQYF.

The genes are TRBV4-2 and TRBJ2-3, with D uncertain. V lost 0 bases and J 0 bases, leaving 4 bases between the germline ends. Per the germline V gene, CDR1 is LGHNA and CDR2 is YNFKEQ. The length of the CDR3 is 14 residues. For the CDR3, the DNA is TGTGCCAGCAGCCAAGAGACTAGCACAGATACGCAGTATTTT. This codes for CASSQETSTDTQYF.

The CDR3 loop reads CASSFSGRGGDTQYF. The CDR3 nucleotides read TGTGCCAGCAGCTTTAGCGGGAGGGGGGGAGATACGCAGTATTTT. The chain has TRBV7-3 and TRBJ2-3; TRBD2 matches 11 bases. The V gene's germline CDR1 is SGHTA and CDR2 FQGTGA. The V and J ends lost 3 bases and 5 bases, in that order; junction bases with no gene match: 4. The CDR3 sequence is 15 residues long. Complete variable domain (other parts from reference TRBV7-3 and TRBJ2-3): GAGVSQTPSNKVTEKGKYVELRCDPISGHTALYWYRQSLGQGPEFLIYFQGTGAADDSGLPNDRFFAVRPEGSVSTLKIQRTERGDSAVYLCASSFSGRGGDTQYFGPGTRLTVL.

This sequence joins TRBV9 and TRBJ2-7; D call uncertain. The V end was cut by 4 bases, the J end by 0 bases, with 11 bases between. This CDR3 spans 14 amino acids. Germline CDR1 is SGDLS and CDR2 is YYNGEE. The CDR3 DNA reads as TGTGCCAGCAGCCCCCAGGCCAGCTCCTACGAGCAGTACTTC. Translation gives CASSPQASSYEQYF. Together with reference TRBV9 and TRBJ2-7, the CDR3 gives the full variable domain: DSGVTQTPKHLITATGQRVTLRCSPRSGDLSVYWYQQSLDQGLQFLIQYYNGEERAKGNILERFSAQQFPDLHSELNLSSLELGDSALYFCASSPQASSYEQYFGPGTRLTVT.

J is TRBJ1-1 and V is TRBV10-2, with a weak D call TRBD1 (6 bases). The germline V gene encodes CDR1 WSHSY and CDR2 SAAADI. V lost 8 bases, J lost 1 base, and 14 bases lay in between. The CDR3 totals 14 residues. The CDR3 DNA sequence: TGCGCCAGCGCGCCCGGGACATCGAACACTGAAGCTTTCTTT. Its protein is CASAPGTSNTEAFF.

A remark on this clone: Since a much larger clone is just one base distant, this may be a read error. The CDR3 bases are TGCGCCAGCAGCTTGGGCCGGGGCAGGGGGTACGAGCAGTACTTC. Amino acid sequence: CASSLGRGRGYEQYF. The chain links TRBV5-1 to TRBJ2-7; 7 bases fit TRBD1. From germline, CDR1 is SGHRS and CDR2 YFSETQ. The CDR3 is made up of 15 amino acids. After removal of 0 bases from V and 4 bases from J, the junction contained 7 bases not matched to a gene.

This chain links TRBV5-5 with TRBJ2-3; D not certain. Germline V gene sequence: CDR1 SGHKS, CDR2 YYEKEE (reference sequence). This CDR3 contains 14 residues. The V end lost 1 base, the J end lost 0 bases, and 6 bases lay between the germline ends. The CDR3 DNA follows: TGTGCCAGCAGCTTGACAGTCAGCACAGATACGCAGTATTTT. Encoded protein: CASSLTVSTDTQYF.

The chain couples TRBV5-6 to TRBJ2-1; possible D gene TRBD2, 5 bases. V lost 0 bases and J 4 bases, leaving 14 bases between the germline ends. This CDR3 is 16 amino acids long. Germline CDR1 reads SGHDT; CDR2 reads YYEEEE. The CDR3 is CASSLGAGSSYNEQFF. In DNA form, the CDR3 reads TGTGCCAGCAGCTTGGGCGCGGGCTCGTCTTACAATGAGCAGTTCTTC.

Ten or more counts support this clone. This rearrangement joins TRBV12-3 or TRBV12-4 to TRBJ2-4; D ambiguous. Trimming removed 6 bases from V and 0 bases from J, with 6 bases in between. This CDR3 contains 13 residues. The CDR3 bases are TGTGCCAGCAGAACTTTAGCCAAAAACATTCAGTACTTC. It is translated as CASRTLAKNIQYF.

This chain links TRBV3-1 (or the pseudogene TRBV3-2) with TRBJ2-6, with D hard to call. The CDR3 is made up of 14 amino acids. V was clipped by 3 bases and J by 4 bases, with 7 bases between them. CDR1 and CDR2 (germline): LGHDT, YNNKEL (reference sequence). The CDR3 sequence is CASSQGSGANVLTF. In nucleotides, the CDR3 is TGTGCCAGCAGCCAGGGCAGCGGGGCCAACGTCCTGACTTTC.

V usage is TRBV29-1 and J usage is TRBJ1-1; 8 bases match TRBD1. Per the germline V gene, CDR1 is SQVTM and CDR2 is ANQGSEA. Losses at the gene ends were 3 bases for V and 3 bases for J; bases not matched to a gene: 3. This CDR3 region has 13 residues. CDR3 in amino acids: CSVDKTGDTEAFF. The CDR3 bases are TGCAGCGTTGACAAGACAGGGGACACTGAAGCTTTCTTT.

This clone was counted a few times. V and J are TRBV7-2 and TRBJ2-2, with a weak D call TRBD2 (6 bases). CDR1 is SGHTA, CDR2 FQGNSA, per germline. This CDR3 is 15 amino acids long. V was clipped by 2 bases and J by 0 bases, with 7 bases between them. This CDR3 reads CASSLRGSNTGELFF. The DNA of the CDR3 is TGTGCCAGCAGCTTACGGGGGTCGAACACCGGGGAGCTGTTTTTT.

This sequence joins TRBV30 and TRBJ2-3, with a tentative D call TRBD2 (6 bases). Looked up from germline, CDR1 is GTSNPN and CDR2 is SVGIG (reference sequence). The CDR3 consists of 13 residues. V shed 8 bases and J shed 0 bases, with 12 bases lying between them. CDR3 nucleotide sequence: TGTGCCCGCTCGGGGACTAGCACAGATACGCAGTATTTT. As protein: CARSGTSTDTQYF.